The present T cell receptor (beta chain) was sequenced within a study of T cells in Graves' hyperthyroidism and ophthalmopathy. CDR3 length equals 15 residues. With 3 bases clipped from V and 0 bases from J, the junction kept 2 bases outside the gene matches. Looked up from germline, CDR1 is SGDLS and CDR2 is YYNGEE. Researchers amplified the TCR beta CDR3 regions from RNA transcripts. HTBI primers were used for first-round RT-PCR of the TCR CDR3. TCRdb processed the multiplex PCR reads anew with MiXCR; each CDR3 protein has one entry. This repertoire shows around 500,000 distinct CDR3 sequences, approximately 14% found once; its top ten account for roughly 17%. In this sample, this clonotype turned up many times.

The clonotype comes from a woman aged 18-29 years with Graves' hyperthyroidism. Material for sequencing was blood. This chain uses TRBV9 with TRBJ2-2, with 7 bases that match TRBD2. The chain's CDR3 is CASSASGPNTGELFF. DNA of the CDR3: TGTGCCAGCAGCGCTAGCGGACCGAACACCGGGGAGCTGTTTTTT. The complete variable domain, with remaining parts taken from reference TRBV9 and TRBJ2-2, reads DSGVTQTPKHLITATGQRVTLRCSPRSGDLSVYWYQQSLDQGLQFLIQYYNGEERAKGNILERFSAQQFPDLHSELNLSSLELGDSALYFCASSASGPNTGELFFGEGSRLTVL.